These 22 T cell receptor beta chains share one sample of origin, sequenced in a study of CD8+ T cells in alopecia areata. Treatment here: oral pan-JAK inhibitor, 5-10 mg twice daily. In each case, RNA was isolated and then reverse transcribed into cDNA as the sequencing template. Repertoires were generated with immunoSEQ multiplex PCR, while TCRdb's copy carries only in-frame clones and drops some. Of approximately 210,000 clones listed, approximately 72% were seen once; the top ten hold 1.2%. Sample: CD4+ T cells sorted from blood, taken at week 44, from a patient treated with tofacitinib. These receptors all come from a human donor with alopecia areata.

This chain links TRBV18 with TRBJ2-3, with no clear D. Trimming stripped 0 bases from V and 0 bases from J, with 7 bases between. The CDR3 extends over 15 amino acids. CDR1 is KGHSH, CDR2 LQKENI, per germline. The CDR3 spells CASSPPKGSTDTQYF. CDR3 coding DNA: TGTGCCAGCTCACCACCCAAGGGAAGCACAGATACGCAGTATTTT.

This chain joins TRBV6-5 and TRBJ1-2, with D unclear. Germline CDR1 is MNHEY and CDR2 is SVGAGI. Trimming cost V 7 bases and J 4 bases, with 16 bases left between them. There are 14 residues in the CDR3. The CDR3: CASNRSPQFYGYTF. CDR3 DNA sequence: TGTGCCAGCAACCGGTCCCCTCAATTCTATGGCTACACCTTC.

The chain carries TRBV29-1 and TRBJ2-2, with 8 nucleotides matching TRBD2. This CDR3 is built from 14 residues. Germline V CDR1 and CDR2: SQVTM, ANQGSEA. V dropped 7 bases and J dropped 6; count of bases not matched to a gene: 10. CDR3 sequence (DNA): TGCAGCGCCAGGGGACTAGGAGGGGCCGGGGAGCTGTTTTTT. Residues: CSARGLGGAGELFF.

V and J are TRBV6-1 and TRBJ2-7; TRBD1 matches at 8 bases. Germline values: CDR1 MNHNS, CDR2 SASEGT. J was trimmed by 4 bases and V by 10 bases; bases with no gene match: 9. The CDR3 length is 13 residues. The DNA of the CDR3 is TGTGCCACCACCCCGGGACAGGTATACGAGCAGTACTTC. This translates into CATTPGQVYEQYF.

The chain uses TRBV2 and TRBJ1-4; TRBD1 agrees at 9 bases. The V gene end was trimmed by 5 bases and the J gene end by 9 bases; junction bases not matched to a gene: 7. CDR3 length equals 14 residues. Germline V gene data show CDR1 as SNHLY and CDR2 as FYNNEI. CDR3 bases: TGTGCCAGCAGTTCGAGGACAGGGGAGCAAAAACTGTTTTTT. Amino acid sequence: CASSSRTGEQKLFF.

The rearrangement links TRBV2 to TRBJ2-3; D remains unclear. The germline V gene has CDR1 SNHLY and CDR2 FYNNEI. V gave up 4 bases and J gave up 2 bases, with 10 bases separating them. There are 14 residues in the CDR3. In DNA form, the CDR3 reads TGTGCCAGCAGTGGCGTCAGAACCACAGATACGCAGTATTTT. Translating it yields CASSGVRTTDTQYF.

The chain joins TRBV11-2 to TRBJ1-4; TRBD1 matches 9 bases. The J segment lost 7 bases and the V segment lost 6 bases, leaving 6 bases of the junction unmatched. This CDR3 spans 14 amino acids. CDR1 is SGHAT, CDR2 FQNNGV, per germline. The CDR3, as DNA: TGTGCCAGCAGTCTGACAGGGGGTGGTGAAAAACTGTTTTTT. Its translation is CASSLTGGGEKLFF.

This clone has a handful of counts. The chain uses TRBV29-1 and TRBJ1-3; D remains ambiguous. Germline CDR1 SQVTM, CDR2 ANQGSEA. CDR3 length: 13 residues. V lost 6 bases, J lost 0 bases, and 9 bases lay in between. Here the CDR3 DNA reads TGCAGCGTGAGCCCCGACTCTGGAAACACCATATATTTT. It is translated as CSVSPDSGNTIYF.

This sequence joins TRBV7-9 and TRBJ1-2; no clear D. With 1 base removed from V and 0 bases from J, the gap between germline ends came to 9 bases. Germline lookup yields CDR1 SEHNR and CDR2 FQNEAQ (reference sequence). The CDR3 covers 15 residues. The CDR3, as DNA: TGTGCCAGCAGCTTAGGAGTCGACACTAACTATGGCTACACCTTC. Its protein product is CASSLGVDTNYGYTF.

The gene calls are TRBV4-3 and TRBJ1-2, with a tentative D call TRBD1 (5 bases). This CDR3 is 14 amino acids long. Per germline, CDR1 LGHNA and CDR2 YSLEER. With 1 base removed from V and 6 bases from J, the gap between germline ends came to 12 bases. This CDR3 reads CASSQVGTWDGYTF. The CDR3 DNA reads as TGCGCCAGCAGCCAAGTCGGGACGTGGGATGGCTACACCTTC.

V and J are TRBV29-1 and TRBJ2-1, with 9 bases fitting TRBD1. There are 16 residues in the CDR3. Trimming removed 2 bases from V and 1 base from J; junction bases left unmatched: 6. Per germline, CDR1 SQVTM and CDR2 ANQGSEA. As DNA, the CDR3 is TGCAGCGTTGAACGGACAGGGGAGAGATCCTACAATGAGCAGTTCTTC. Its protein product is CSVERTGERSYNEQFF.

The chain employs TRBV10-3 and TRBJ1-5; D not certain. The germline V and J ends were trimmed by 4 bases and 1 base, with 11 bases remaining between them. The length of the CDR3 is 15 residues. Germline V CDR1 and CDR2: ENHRY, SYGVKD. Written as DNA, the CDR3 is TGTGCCATCAGTGGCGGGAGGACGAGCAATCAGCCCCAGCATTTT. Translation gives CAISGGRTSNQPQHF.

The chain joins TRBV30 to TRBJ1-5; D is possibly TRBD1 (5 bases). Per germline, CDR1 GTSNPN and CDR2 SVGIG (reference sequence). This CDR3 is 13 amino acids long. Between the trimmed V and J ends, which lost 5 bases and 3 bases, there was a span of 11 bases. CDR3 DNA sequence: TGTGCCTGGGCTACAGGTCCCAATCAGCCCCAGCATTTT. Protein sequence: CAWATGPNQPQHF.

This chain connects TRBV5-6 to TRBJ2-5; 8 bases are a match to TRBD1. The CDR3 has 15 residues. The germline V gene encodes CDR1 SGHDT and CDR2 YYEEEE. Unmatched junction bases numbered 15, after V lost 5 bases and J lost 9 bases. The CDR3 nucleotides are TGTGCCAGCAGATCCTCTGGACAGGGCTTCGTGGCCCAGTACTTC. Translated: CASRSSGQGFVAQYF.

This chain joins TRBV7-2 and TRBJ2-7; D gene uncertain. Germline V gene data show CDR1 as SGHTA and CDR2 as FQGNSA. V was trimmed by 1 base and J by 9 bases, leaving 7 bases between them. The CDR3 extends over 11 amino acids. The CDR3 DNA sequence: TGTGCCAGCAGCTTAGGCTGGGTGCAGTACTTC. It codes for CASSLGWVQYF.

The chain employs TRBV7-2 and TRBJ2-1; 7 bases are shared with TRBD2. With V trimmed by 3 bases and J by 10 bases, 3 bases remained unmatched. Germline V gene data show CDR1 as SGHTA and CDR2 as FQGNSA. The CDR3 runs 12 residues. CDR3 DNA: TGTGCCAGCAGCTTGTTGCGGGGGGAGCAGTTCTTC. Translation gives CASSLLRGEQFF. The full variable domain, in which reference TRBV7-2 and TRBJ2-1 provide the parts outside the CDR3, is GAGVSQSPSNKVTEKGKDVELRCDPISGHTALYWYRQSLGQGLEFLIYFQGNSAPDKSGLPSDRFSAERTGGSVSTLTIQRTQQEDSAVYLCASSLLRGEQFFGPGTRLTVL.

The chain joins TRBV5-1 to TRBJ2-2; no clear D. The CDR3 sequence is 14 residues long. V was pared by 4 bases and J by 0 bases, with 7 bases between. The germline V gene encodes CDR1 SGHRS and CDR2 YFSETQ. CDR3 nucleotides: TGCGCCAGCAGCATGGAACCGAACACCGGGGAGCTGTTTTTT. It translates to CASSMEPNTGELFF.

V usage is TRBV4-3 and J usage is TRBJ1-1; TRBD1 matches 7 bases. V dropped 0 bases and J dropped 4; count of bases not matched to a gene: 5. The CDR3 length is 15 residues. Germline-derived CDR1 and CDR2 are LGHNA and YSLEER. This chain's CDR3 is CASSQEDRAGTEAFF. The CDR3 DNA reads TGCGCCAGCAGCCAAGAAGACAGGGCTGGCACTGAAGCTTTCTTT.

This clone was seen just once. V is TRBV29-1 and J is TRBJ2-5, with D unclear. Trimming pared 7 bases from V and 1 base from J, leaving 4 bases between. The CDR3 runs 10 residues. CDR1 SQVTM and CDR2 ANQGSEA come from the germline V gene. The CDR3, as DNA: TGCAGCGCTCTCCAAGAGACCCAGTACTTC. As protein: CSALQETQYF.

Details on this clone: Germline is not matched at one junction end, which may reflect a read error. The rearrangement uses TRBV11-2 and TRBJ2-7, with D perhaps TRBD1 or TRBD2 (6 bases each). The germline V gene has CDR1 SGHAT and CDR2 FQNNGV. The CDR3 extends over 14 amino acids. CDR3 residues: CASTLSGGAREQYF. The CDR3 bases are TGTGCCAGCACCTTATCCGGGGGCGCGAGGGAGCAGTACTTC.

V is TRBV27 and J is TRBJ1-6, with D perhaps TRBD1 (5 bases). Deletions cut 6 bases from V and 7 bases from J, with 10 bases between. The CDR3 runs to 13 residues. Germline lookup yields CDR1 MNHEY and CDR2 SMNVEV (reference sequence). The CDR3: CASRGLPNSPLHF. Here the CDR3 DNA reads TGTGCCAGCAGGGGGCTCCCGAATTCACCCCTCCACTTT.

V usage is TRBV5-1 and J usage is TRBJ1-6, with D tentatively TRBD1 (5 bases). The CDR3 has 14 amino acids. Germline CDR1 is SGHRS and CDR2 is YFSETQ. Trimming removed 5 bases at V and 3 bases at J, with 9 bases between. CDR3 bases: TGCGCCAGCAGACCAGACAGCTATAATTCACCCCTCCACTTT. This gives the protein CASRPDSYNSPLHF. Using reference TRBV5-1 and TRBJ1-6 for the parts outside the CDR3, the full variable domain is KAGVTQTPRYLIKTRGQQVTLSCSPISGHRSVSWYQQTPGQGLQFLFEYFSETQRNKGNFPGRFSGRQFSNSRSEMNVSTLELGDSALYLCASRPDSYNSPLHFGNGTRLTVT.